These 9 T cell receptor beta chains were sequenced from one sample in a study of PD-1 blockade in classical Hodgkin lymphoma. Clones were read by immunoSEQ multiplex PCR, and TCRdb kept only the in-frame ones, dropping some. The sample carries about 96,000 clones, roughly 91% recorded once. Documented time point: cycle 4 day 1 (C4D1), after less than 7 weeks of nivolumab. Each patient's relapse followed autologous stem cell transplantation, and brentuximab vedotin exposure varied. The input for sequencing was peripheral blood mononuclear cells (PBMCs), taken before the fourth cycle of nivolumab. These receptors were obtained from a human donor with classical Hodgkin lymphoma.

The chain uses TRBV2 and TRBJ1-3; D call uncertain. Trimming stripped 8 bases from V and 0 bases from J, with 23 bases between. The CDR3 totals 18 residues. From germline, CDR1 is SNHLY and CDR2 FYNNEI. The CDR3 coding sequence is TGTGCCAGCGTACCTCACTGGGTAGGAGACCGCTCTGGAAACACCATATATTTT. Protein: CASVPHWVGDRSGNTIYF.

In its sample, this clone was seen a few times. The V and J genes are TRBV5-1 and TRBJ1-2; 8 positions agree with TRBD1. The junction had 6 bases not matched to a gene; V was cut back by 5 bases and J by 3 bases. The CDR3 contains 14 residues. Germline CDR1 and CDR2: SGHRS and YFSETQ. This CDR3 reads CASRYQGADYGYTF. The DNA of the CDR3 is TGCGCCAGCAGATACCAGGGGGCTGACTATGGCTACACCTTC. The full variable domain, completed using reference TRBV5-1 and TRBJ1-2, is KAGVTQTPRYLIKTRGQQVTLSCSPISGHRSVSWYQQTPGQGLQFLFEYFSETQRNKGNFPGRFSGRQFSNSRSEMNVSTLELGDSALYLCASRYQGADYGYTFGSGTRLTVV.

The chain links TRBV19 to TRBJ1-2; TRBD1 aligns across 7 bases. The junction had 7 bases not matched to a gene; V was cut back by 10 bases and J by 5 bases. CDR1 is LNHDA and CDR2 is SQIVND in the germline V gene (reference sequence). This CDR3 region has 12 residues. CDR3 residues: CATGDSLYGYTF. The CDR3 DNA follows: TGTGCCACCGGGGACAGCCTTTATGGCTACACCTTC. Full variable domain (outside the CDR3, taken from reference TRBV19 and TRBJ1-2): DGGITQSPKYLFRKEGQNVTLSCEQNLNHDAMYWYRQDPGQGLRLIYYSQIVNDFQKGDIAEGYSVSREKKESFPLTVTSAQKNPTAFYLCATGDSLYGYTFGSGTRLTVV.

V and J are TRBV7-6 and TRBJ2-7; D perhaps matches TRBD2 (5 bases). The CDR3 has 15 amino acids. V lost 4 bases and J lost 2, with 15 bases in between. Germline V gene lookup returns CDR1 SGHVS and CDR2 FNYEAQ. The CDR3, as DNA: TGTGCCAGCAGCTCGGGTCCGGGATCAACCTACGAGCAGTACTTC. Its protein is CASSSGPGSTYEQYF.

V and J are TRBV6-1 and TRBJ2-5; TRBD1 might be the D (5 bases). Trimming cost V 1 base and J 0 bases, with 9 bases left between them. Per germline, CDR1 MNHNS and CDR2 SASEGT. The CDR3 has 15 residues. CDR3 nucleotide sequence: TGTGCCAGCAGTGAAGAAGGGGTGTACCAAGAGACCCAGTACTTC. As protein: CASSEEGVYQETQYF.

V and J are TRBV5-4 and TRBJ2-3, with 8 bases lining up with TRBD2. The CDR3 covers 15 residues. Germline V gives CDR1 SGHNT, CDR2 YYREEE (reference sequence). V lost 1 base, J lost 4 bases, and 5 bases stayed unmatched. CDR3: CASSLRGGGSDTQYF. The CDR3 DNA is TGTGCCAGCAGCTTGAGAGGCGGGGGGTCAGATACGCAGTATTTT. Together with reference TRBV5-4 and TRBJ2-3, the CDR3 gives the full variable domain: ETGVTQSPTHLIKTRGQQVTLRCSSQSGHNTVSWYQQALGQGPQFIFQYYREEENGRGNFPPRFSGLQFPNYSSELNVNALELDDSALYLCASSLRGGGSDTQYFGPGTRLTVL.

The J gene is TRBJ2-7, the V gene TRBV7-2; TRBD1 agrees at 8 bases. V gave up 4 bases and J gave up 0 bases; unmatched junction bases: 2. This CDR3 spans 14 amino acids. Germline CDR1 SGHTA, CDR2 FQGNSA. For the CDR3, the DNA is TGTGCCAGCAGCTGGACAGGGAGCTCCTACGAGCAGTACTTC. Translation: CASSWTGSSYEQYF.

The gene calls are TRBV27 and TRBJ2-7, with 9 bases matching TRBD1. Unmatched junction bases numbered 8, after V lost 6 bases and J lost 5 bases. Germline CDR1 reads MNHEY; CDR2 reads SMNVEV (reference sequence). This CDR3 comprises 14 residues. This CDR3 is CASSPRDREDEQYF. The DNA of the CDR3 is TGTGCCAGCAGCCCCCGGGACAGGGAGGACGAGCAGTACTTC.

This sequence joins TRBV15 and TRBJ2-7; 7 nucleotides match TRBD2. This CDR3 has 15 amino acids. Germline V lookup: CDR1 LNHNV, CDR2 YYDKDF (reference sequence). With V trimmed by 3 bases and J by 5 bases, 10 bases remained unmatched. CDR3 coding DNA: TGTGCCACCAGCAGGAGGCTCAGCGGGACCCACGAGCAGTACTTC. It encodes CATSRRLSGTHEQYF.